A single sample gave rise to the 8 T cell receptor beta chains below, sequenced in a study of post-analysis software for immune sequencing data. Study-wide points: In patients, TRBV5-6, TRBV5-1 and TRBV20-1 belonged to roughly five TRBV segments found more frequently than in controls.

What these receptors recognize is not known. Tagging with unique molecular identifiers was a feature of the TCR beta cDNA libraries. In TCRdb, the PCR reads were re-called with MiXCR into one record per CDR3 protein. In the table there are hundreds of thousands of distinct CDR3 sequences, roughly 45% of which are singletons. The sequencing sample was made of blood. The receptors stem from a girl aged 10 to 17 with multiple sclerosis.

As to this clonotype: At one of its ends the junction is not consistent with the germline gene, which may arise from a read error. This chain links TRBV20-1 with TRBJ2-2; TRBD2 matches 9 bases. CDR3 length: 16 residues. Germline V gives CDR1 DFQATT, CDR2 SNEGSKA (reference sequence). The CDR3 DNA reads TGCAGTGCTAGCAGGGGGGTAGCGGGGGACACCGGGGAGCGGTTTTTT. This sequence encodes CSASRGVAGDTGERFF.

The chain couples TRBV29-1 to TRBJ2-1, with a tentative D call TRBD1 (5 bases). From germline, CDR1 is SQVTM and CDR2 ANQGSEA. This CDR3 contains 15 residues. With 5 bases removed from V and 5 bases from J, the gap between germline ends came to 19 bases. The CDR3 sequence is CSVSPRVFKDNEQFF. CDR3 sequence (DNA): TGCAGCGTTTCCCCCAGGGTCTTCAAGGACAATGAGCAGTTCTTC.

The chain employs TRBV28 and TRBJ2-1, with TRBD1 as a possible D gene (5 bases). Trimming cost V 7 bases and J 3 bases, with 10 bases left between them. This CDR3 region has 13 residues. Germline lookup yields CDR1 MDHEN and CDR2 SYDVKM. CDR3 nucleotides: TGTGCCAGCACGCGGACACTCTACAATGAGCAGTTCTTC. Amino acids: CASTRTLYNEQFF.

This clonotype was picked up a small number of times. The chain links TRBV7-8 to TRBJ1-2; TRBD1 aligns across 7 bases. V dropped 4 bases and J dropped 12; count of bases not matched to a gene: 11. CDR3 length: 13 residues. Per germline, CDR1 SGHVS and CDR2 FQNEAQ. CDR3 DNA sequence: TGTGCCAGCAGCTCAAGAACAGGGGACTCCCACACCTTC. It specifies CASSSRTGDSHTF.

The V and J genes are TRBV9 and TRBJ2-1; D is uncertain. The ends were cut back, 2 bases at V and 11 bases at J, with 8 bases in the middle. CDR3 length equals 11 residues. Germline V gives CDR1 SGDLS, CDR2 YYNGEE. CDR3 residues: CASSVAEKQFF. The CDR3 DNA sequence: TGTGCCAGCAGCGTCGCAGAAAAGCAGTTCTTC.

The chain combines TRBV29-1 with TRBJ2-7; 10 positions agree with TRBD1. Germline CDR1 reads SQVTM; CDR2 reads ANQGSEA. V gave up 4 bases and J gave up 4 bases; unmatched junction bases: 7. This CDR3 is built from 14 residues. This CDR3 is CSVVSGQGDYEQYF. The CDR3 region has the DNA TGCAGCGTTGTCTCAGGACAGGGGGATTACGAGCAGTACTTC.

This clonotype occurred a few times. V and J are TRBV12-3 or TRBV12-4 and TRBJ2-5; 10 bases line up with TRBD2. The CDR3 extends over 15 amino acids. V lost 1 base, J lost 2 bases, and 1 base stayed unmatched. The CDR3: CASSLVSGRQETQYF. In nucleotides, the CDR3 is TGTGCCAGCAGTTTAGTTAGCGGGAGGCAAGAGACCCAGTACTTC.

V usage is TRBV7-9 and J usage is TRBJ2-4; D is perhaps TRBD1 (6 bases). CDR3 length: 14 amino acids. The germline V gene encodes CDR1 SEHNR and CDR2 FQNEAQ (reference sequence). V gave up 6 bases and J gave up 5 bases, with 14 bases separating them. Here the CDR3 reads CASSPQGSQNIQYF. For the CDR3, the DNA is TGTGCCAGCAGTCCCCAGGGGAGCCAAAACATTCAGTACTTC. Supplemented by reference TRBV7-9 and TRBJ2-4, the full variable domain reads DTGVSQNPRHKITKRGQNVTFRCDPISEHNRLYWYRQTLGQGPEFLTYFQNEAQLEKSRLLSDRFSAERPKGSFSTLEIQRTEQGDSAMYLCASSPQGSQNIQYFGAGTRLSVL.